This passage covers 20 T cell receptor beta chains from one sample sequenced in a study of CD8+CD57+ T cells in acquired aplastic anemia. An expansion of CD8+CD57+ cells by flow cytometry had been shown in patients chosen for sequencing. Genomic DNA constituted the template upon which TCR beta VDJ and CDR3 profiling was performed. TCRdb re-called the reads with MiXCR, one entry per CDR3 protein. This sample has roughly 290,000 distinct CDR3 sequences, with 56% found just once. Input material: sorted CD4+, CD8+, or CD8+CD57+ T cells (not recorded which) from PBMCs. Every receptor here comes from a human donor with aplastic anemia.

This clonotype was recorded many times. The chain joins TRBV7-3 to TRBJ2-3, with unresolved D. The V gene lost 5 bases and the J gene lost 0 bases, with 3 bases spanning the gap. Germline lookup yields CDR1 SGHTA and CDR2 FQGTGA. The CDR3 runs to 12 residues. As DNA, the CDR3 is TGTGCCAGCAGCCTTAGCACAGATACGCAGTATTTT. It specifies CASSLSTDTQYF.

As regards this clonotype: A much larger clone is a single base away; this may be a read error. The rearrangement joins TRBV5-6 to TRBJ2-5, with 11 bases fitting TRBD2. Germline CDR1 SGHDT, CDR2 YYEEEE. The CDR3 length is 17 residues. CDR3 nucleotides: TGTGCCTGCAGCTTGGTTTGGGCTAGCGGGGGGTATGAGACCCAGTACTTC. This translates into CACSLVWASGGYETQYF.

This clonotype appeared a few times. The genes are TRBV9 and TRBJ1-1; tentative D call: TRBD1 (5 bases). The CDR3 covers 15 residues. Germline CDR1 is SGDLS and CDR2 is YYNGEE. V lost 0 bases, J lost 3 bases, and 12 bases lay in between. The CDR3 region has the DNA TGTGCCAGCAGCGTAGGGGGGAAGAGTTACACTGAAGCTTTCTTT. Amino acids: CASSVGGKSYTEAFF.

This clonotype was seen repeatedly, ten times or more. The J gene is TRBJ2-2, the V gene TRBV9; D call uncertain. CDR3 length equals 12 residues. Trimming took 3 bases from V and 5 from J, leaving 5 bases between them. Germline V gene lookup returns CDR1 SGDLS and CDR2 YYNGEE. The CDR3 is CASSGWTGELFF. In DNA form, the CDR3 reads TGTGCCAGCAGCGGATGGACCGGGGAGCTGTTTTTT.

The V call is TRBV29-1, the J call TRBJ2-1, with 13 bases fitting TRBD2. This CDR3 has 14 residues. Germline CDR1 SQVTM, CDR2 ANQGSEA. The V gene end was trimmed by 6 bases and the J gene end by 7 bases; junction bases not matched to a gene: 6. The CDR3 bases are TGCAGCGTGCAGGGACTAGCGGGGAAAAATGAGCAGTTCTTC. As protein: CSVQGLAGKNEQFF.

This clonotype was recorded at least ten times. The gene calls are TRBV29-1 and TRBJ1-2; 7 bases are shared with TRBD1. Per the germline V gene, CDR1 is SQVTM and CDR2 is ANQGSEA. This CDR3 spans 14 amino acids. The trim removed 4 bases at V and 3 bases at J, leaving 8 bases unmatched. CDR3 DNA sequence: TGCAGCGTTGCGATGAGGGGGCCTGACTATGGCTACACCTTC. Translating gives CSVAMRGPDYGYTF.

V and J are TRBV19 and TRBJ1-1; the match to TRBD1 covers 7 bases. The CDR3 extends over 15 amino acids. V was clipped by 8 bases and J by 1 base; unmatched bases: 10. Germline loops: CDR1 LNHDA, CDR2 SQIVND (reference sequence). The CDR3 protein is CASRQGLGTNTEAFF. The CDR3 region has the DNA TGTGCCAGTCGACAGGGACTGGGAACGAACACTGAAGCTTTCTTT. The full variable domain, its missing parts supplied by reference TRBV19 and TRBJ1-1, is DGGITQSPKYLFRKEGQNVTLSCEQNLNHDAMYWYRQDPGQGLRLIYYSQIVNDFQKGDIAEGYSVSREKKESFPLTVTSAQKNPTAFYLCASRQGLGTNTEAFFGQGTRLTVV.

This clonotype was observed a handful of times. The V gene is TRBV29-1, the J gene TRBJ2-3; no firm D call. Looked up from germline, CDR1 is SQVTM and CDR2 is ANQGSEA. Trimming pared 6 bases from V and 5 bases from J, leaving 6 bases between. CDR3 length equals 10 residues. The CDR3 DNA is TGCAGCGTGGTGTTAGATACGCAGTATTTT. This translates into CSVVLDTQYF.

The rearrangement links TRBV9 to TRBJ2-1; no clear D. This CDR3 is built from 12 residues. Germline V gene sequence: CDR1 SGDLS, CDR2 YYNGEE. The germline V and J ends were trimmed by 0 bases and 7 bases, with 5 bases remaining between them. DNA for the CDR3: TGTGCCAGCAGCGTAGGGTTGAATGAGCAGTTCTTC. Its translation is CASSVGLNEQFF.

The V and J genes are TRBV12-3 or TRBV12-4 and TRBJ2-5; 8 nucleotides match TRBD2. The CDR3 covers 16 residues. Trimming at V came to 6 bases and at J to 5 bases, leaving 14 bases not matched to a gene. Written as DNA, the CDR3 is TGTGCCAGCAGCCCAGTAGCGGGGAATAGGGGCGAGACCCAGTACTTC. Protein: CASSPVAGNRGETQYF.

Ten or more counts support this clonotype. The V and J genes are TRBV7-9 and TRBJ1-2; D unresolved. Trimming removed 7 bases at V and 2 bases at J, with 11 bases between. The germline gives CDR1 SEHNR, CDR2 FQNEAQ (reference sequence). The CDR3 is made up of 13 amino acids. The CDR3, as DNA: TGTGCCAGCAACCAAGGTTTGAACTATGGCTACACCTTC. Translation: CASNQGLNYGYTF. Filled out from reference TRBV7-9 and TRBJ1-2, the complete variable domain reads DTGVSQNPRHKITKRGQNVTFRCDPISEHNRLYWYRQTLGQGPEFLTYFQNEAQLEKSRLLSDRFSAERPKGSFSTLEIQRTEQGDSAMYLCASNQGLNYGYTFGSGTRLTVV.

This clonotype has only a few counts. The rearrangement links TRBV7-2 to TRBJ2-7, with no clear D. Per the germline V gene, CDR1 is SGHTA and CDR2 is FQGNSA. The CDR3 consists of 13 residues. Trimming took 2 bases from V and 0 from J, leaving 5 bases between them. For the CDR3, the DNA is TGTGCCAGCAGCTTACAGGTCTCCTACGAGCAGTACTTC. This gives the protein CASSLQVSYEQYF.

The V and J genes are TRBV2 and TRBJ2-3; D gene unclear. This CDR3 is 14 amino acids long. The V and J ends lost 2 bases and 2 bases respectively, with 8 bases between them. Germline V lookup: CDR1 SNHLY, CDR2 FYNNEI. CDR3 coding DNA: TGTGCCAGCAGTGAAATACTCACCACAGATACGCAGTATTTT. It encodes CASSEILTTDTQYF.

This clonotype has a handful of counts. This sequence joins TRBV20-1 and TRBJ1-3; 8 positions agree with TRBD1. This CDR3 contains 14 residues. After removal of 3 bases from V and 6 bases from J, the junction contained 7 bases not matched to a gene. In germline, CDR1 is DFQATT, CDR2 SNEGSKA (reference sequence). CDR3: CSASNAGGANTIYF. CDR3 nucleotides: TGCAGTGCTAGTAATGCAGGGGGCGCAAACACCATATATTTT.

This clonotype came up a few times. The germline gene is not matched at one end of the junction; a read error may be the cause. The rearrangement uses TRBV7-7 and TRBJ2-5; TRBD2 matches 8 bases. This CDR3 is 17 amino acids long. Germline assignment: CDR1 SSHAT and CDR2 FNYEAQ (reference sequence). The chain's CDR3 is CASSLGGGGSGIETQYF. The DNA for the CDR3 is TGTGCTAGCAGCTTAGGAGGCGGGGGGTCGGGGATTGAGACCCAGTACTTC.

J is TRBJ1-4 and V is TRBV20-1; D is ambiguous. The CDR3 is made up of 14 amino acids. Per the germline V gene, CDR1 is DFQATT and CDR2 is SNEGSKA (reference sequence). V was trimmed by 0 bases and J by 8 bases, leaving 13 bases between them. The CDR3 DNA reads TGCAGTGCTAGAGATCGCGCCAGAGGAGAAAAACTGTTTTTT. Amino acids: CSARDRARGEKLFF.

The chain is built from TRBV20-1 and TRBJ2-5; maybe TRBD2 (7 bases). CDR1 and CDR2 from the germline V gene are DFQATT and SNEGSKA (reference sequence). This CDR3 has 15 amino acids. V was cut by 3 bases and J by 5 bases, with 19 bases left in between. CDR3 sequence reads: CSASRARGRRETQYF. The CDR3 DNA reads TGCAGTGCTAGTCGTGCGCGGGGGCGCCGTGAGACCCAGTACTTC.

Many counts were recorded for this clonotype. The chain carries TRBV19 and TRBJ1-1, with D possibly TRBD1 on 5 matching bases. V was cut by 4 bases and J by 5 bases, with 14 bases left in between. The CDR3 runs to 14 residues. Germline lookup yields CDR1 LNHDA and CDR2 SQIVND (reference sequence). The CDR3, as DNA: TGTGCCAGTAGTACCTGGGACGGTTGGACTGAAGCTTTCTTT. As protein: CASSTWDGWTEAFF.

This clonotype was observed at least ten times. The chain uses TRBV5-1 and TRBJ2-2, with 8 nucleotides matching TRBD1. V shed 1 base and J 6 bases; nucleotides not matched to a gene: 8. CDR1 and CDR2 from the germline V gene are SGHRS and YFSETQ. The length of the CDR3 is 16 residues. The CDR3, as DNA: TGCGCCAGCAGCTTGAGGGAAACAGGGGGAGCCGGGGAGCTGTTTTTT. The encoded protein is CASSLRETGGAGELFF. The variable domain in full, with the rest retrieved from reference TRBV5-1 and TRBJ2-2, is KAGVTQTPRYLIKTRGQQVTLSCSPISGHRSVSWYQQTPGQGLQFLFEYFSETQRNKGNFPGRFSGRQFSNSRSEMNVSTLELGDSALYLCASSLRETGGAGELFFGEGSRLTVL.

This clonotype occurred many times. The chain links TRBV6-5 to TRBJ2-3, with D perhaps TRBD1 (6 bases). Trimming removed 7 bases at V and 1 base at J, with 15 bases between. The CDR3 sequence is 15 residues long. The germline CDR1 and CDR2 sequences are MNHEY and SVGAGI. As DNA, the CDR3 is TGTGCCAGCAAAACAGGGTTTGGGGGCACAGATACGCAGTATTTT. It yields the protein CASKTGFGGTDTQYF.